The clone carrying this T cell receptor beta chain was seen a single time. Antigen unknown. Prior to DNA extraction, the samples held roughly 0.85-10 million cryopreserved PBMC. Survey-level resolution applied to immunoSEQ assay v3.0. The protocol was immunoSEQ multiplex PCR, while the TCRdb copy is restricted to in-frame clones and leaves out a portion. This sample carries around 7,000 clones, about 76% of them seen once, and the ten largest clones take roughly 15%. The CDR3 extends over 18 amino acids. With 1 base removed from V and 1 base from J, the gap between germline ends came to 14 bases. CDR1 and CDR2 from the germline V gene are LGHNA and YNFKEQ. The sample comes from a study of long-term antiretroviral therapy in people with HIV. Study results and limitations: Pre-ART expanded clones dominated the repertoire at every time point. Patients on ART gained diversity, which nonetheless stayed below transplant donor controls. Collection of the blood took place between the mid-2000s and the late 2010s. The ART regimens in use then may have been less effective than current ones.

The V and J genes are TRBV4-2 and TRBJ2-6; D not resolved. The origin of this receptor is a man aged 35-49 years with HIV. Sequenced material: unsorted PBMCs, taken 0.9 years before starting antiretroviral therapy. The CDR3 sequence: CASSQALGSLSGANVLTF. Written as DNA, the CDR3 is TGTGCCAGCAGCCAAGCATTGGGCTCCCTATCTGGGGCCAACGTCCTGACTTTC.